This T cell receptor (beta chain) comes out of a study of cytomegalovirus exposure and HLA in healthy donors. Study-wide results and caveats: An analysis that was carried out later associated 15,000 to 20,000 TCR beta sequences with HLA alleles at 0.05 false discovery rate.

Among the donors, all were healthy bone marrow donors. About this clone: The antigen remains undetermined. Other nucleotide sequences from this sample produce the same CDR3.

Trimming cost V 1 base and J 6 bases, with 6 bases left between them. Looked up from germline, CDR1 is MDHEN and CDR2 is SYDVKM. The CDR3 loop spans 12 amino acids. PCR used 60 Vbeta primers and 13 Jbeta primers. Original processing methods: Later, an analysis found 65 million to 85 million unique TCR beta chains, and approximately 10 million of these were shared. Sequencing was performed with immunoSEQ multiplex PCR; in TCRdb, only in-frame clones are kept and a portion is missing. V and J calls and clone size are those listed in that table; D and trimming were worked out from the DNA. The data show about 190,000 clones, around 67% seen once.

This chain links TRBV28 with TRBJ1-1, with D hard to call. Sequenced sample: PBMCs. This TCR was sampled from a woman in her twenties or thirties in good health and CMV-seropositive. CDR3 loop: CASSLSLAEAFF. DNA of the CDR3: TGTGCCAGCAGTTTATCATTAGCTGAAGCTTTCTTT. Together with reference TRBV28 and TRBJ1-1, the CDR3 gives the full variable domain: DVKVTQSSRYLVKRTGEKVFLECVQDMDHENMFWYRQDPGLGLRLIYFSYDVKMKEKGDIPEGYSVSREKKERFSLILESASTNQTSMYLCASSLSLAEAFFGQGTRLTVV.